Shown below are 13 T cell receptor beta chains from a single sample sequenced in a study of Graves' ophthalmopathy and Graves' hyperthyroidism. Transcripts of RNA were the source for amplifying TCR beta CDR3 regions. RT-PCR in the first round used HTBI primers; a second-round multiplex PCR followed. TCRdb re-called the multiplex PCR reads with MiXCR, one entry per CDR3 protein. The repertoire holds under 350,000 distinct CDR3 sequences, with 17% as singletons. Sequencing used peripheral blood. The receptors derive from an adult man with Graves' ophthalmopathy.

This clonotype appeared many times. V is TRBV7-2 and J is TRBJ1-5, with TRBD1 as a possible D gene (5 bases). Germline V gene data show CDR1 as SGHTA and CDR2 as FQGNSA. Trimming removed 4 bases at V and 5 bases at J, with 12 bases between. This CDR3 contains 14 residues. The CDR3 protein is CASSSGTGHQPQHF. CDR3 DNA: TGTGCCAGCAGCTCGGGGACCGGGCATCAGCCCCAGCATTTT.

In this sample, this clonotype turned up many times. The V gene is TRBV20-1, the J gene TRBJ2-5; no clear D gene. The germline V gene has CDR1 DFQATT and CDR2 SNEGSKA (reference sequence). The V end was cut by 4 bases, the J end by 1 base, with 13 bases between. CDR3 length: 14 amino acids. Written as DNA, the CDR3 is TGCAGTGCTATCTGGGTAGCTACCCAAGAGACCCAGTACTTC. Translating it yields CSAIWVATQETQYF.

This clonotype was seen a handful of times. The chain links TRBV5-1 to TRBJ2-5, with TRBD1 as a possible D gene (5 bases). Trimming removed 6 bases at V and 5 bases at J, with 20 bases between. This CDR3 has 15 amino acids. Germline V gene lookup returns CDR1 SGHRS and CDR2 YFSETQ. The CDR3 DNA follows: TGCGCCAGCAATCCTTCCCAGGGCCCCGGGGAGACCCAGTACTTC. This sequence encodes CASNPSQGPGETQYF.

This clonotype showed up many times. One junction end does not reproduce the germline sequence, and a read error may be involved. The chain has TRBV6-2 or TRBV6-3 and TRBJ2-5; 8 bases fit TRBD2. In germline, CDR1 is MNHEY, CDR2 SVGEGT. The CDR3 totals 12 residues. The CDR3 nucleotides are TGTGCCAGCAGGTCCCCCGGGACTAGTCTTCACTTC. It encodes CASRSPGTSLHF.

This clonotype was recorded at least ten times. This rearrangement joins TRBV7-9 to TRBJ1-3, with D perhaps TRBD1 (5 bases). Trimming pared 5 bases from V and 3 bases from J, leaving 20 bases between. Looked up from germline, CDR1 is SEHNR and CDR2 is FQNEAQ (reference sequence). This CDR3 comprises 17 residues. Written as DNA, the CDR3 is TGTGCCAGCAGCCGTTCGGGGACCGTCTTTCGTGGAAACACCATATATTTT. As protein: CASSRSGTVFRGNTIYF.

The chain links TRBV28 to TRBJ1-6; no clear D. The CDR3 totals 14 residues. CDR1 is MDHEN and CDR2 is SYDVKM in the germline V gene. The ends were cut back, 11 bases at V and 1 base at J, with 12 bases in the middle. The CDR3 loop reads CAGRGGSYNSPLHF. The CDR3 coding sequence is TGTGCCGGCCGGGGTGGATCCTATAATTCACCCCTCCACTTT.

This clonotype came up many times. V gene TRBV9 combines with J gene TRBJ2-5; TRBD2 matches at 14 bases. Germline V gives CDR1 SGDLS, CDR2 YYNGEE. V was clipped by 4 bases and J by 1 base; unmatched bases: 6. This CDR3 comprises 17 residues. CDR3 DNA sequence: TGTGCCAGCAGCCCAGGGACTAGCGGGGGCCGCCAAGAGACCCAGTACTTC. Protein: CASSPGTSGGRQETQYF.

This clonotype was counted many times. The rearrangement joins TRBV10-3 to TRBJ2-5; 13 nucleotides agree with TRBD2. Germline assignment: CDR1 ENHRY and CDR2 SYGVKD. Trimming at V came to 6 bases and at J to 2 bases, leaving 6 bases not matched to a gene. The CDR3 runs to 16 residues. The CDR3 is CAISIRLAGGQETQYF. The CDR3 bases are TGTGCCATCAGCATACGACTAGCGGGAGGACAAGAGACCCAGTACTTC.

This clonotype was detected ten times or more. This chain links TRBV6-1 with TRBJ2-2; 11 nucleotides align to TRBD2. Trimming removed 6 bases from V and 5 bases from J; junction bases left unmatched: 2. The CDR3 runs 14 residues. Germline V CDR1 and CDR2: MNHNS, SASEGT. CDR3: CASRTSGKTGELFF. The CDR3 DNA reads TGTGCCAGCAGGACTAGCGGGAAGACCGGGGAGCTGTTTTTT.

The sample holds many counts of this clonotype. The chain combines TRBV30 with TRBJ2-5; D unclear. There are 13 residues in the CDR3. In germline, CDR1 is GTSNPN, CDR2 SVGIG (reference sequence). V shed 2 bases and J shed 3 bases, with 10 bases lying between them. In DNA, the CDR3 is TGTGCCTGGAGTACGCGCAGGAAAGAGACCCAGTACTTC. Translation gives CAWSTRRKETQYF.

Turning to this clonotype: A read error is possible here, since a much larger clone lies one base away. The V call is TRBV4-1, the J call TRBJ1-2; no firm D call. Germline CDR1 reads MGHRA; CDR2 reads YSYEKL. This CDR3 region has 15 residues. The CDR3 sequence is CANSQDNPYPYGYTF. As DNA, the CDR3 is TGCGCCAACAGCCAAGATAACCCATACCCTTATGGCTACACCTTC.

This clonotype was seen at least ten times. CDR3 sequence reads: CASRRALGYYGYTF. As DNA, the CDR3 is TGTGCCAGCAGACGGGCCCTTGGGTACTATGGCTACACCTTC. The chain combines TRBV6-1 with TRBJ1-2; no firm D call. The germline CDR1 and CDR2 sequences are MNHNS and SASEGT. With 6 bases removed from V and 3 bases from J, the gap between germline ends came to 14 bases. The CDR3 is made up of 14 amino acids.

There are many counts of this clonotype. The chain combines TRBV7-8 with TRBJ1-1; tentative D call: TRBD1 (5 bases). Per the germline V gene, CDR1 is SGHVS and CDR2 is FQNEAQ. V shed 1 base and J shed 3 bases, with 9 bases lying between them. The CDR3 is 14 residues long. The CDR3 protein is CASSLVDTYTEAFF. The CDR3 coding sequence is TGTGCCAGCAGCTTAGTGGACACTTACACTGAAGCTTTCTTT.